This T cell receptor (beta chain) was profiled in a study of blood T cell repertoires in COVID-19. Study at large: Researchers got acute and convalescent COVID-19 samples from the United States, Italy and Spain.

Seattle cases were enrolled at active infection and followed longitudinally. Germline V gene lookup returns CDR1 GTSNPN and CDR2 SVGIG (reference sequence). The length of the CDR3 is 11 residues. V was clipped by 1 base and J by 9 bases, with 10 bases between them. Clones were read by immunoSEQ multiplex PCR, and TCRdb kept only the in-frame ones, dropping some. Among about 150,000 clones, roughly nine tenths were seen once, and the ten largest hold about an eighth. The rearrangement uses TRBV30 and TRBJ2-7, with D uncertain. The sequenced sample was peripheral blood. This receptor was obtained from a man aged 18 to 29 with COVID-19, enrolled during active disease. The CDR3 spells CAWSGGLGQYF. The CDR3 coding sequence is TGTGCCTGGAGTGGTGGGCTGGGGCAGTACTTC.